This T cell receptor beta chain was observed in a study of T cell responses to AZD1222 COVID-19 vaccine (dated by TCRdb to the early 2020s). In terms of the full investigation: AZD1222 recipients whose second dose came at about 4 weeks and those whose second dose came at about 12 weeks were combined into one group, since spike-specific TCR depth and breadth did not differ between the two schedules. TCR sequencing was performed for approximately 240 trial participants, of whom about 200 were given two doses of AZD1222 and roughly 25 were given two doses of MenACWY control vaccine. Enrollment into the trials was organized by age into subgroups of 18-55, 56-69 and 70-plus years, and those subgroups contained about 160, 30 and 59 TCR-sequenced participants, respectively.

The time point label here, explained by the study, means: baseline before first vaccination. Vaccinee samples were obtained from the UK trials COV001 and COV002, which included a single-blind randomized controlled phase 2/3 trial of AZD1222 (ChAdOx1 nCoV-19) in healthy adults. For TCRbeta chain sequencing, PBMC samples from trial participants were taken at day 0 and at day 28 after the second dose. The CDR3 regions of human TCRbeta chains were subjected to immunosequencing. The original pipeline was this. Repertoire TCRs were checked for matches against a reference library of SARS-CoV-2-specific TCRs that had been generated using the MIRA antigen-specificity platform. Breadth was defined as the fraction of unique TCRs that were SARS-CoV-2-associated, and depth was defined as the fraction of total T cells that were SARS-CoV-2-associated. Using the MIRA data, each spike-specific TCR was assigned both to the spike region to which the TCR was reactive and to a CD4 or CD8 class. Log10-transformed breadth and depth values were compared by one-way ANOVA with Sidak's multiple comparisons tests. This is the immuneACCESS table as TCRdb keeps it, with only in-frame sequences that have V and J called. A part of the clones is gone; compared with another copy, unresolved V genes explain less than half, and the rest is unexplained. The V and J calls and clone size were taken over from that table, and D and trimming were inferred from the DNA. The sample table shows 100,000 to 150,000 clones, and 90% are seen once. The top ten hold about 7% of the sample.

The CDR3 measures 13 amino acids from cysteine to phenylalanine. Kept here is only the CDR3 DNA, which spans 39 bases and is read in frame from base 1. V drops 5 bases and J drops 11 bases, leaving 18 bases in between. About this clone: Its antigen is currently not known. No base qualities exist here, and no much larger clone lies one base off it. Other DNA sequences within the sample encode an identical CDR3.

Study-level results and caveats: Reportedly, close to half of the unique spike-specific TCRs recognized epitopes lying outside the regions that are mutated in the B.1.351 and B.1.1.7 variants. Spike-specific TCR breadth and depth rose significantly after two AZD1222 doses compared with day 0 and with MenACWY recipients. Only 5 to 7 AZD1222 recipients were SARS-CoV-2 seropositive at baseline, limiting conclusions about previously exposed vaccinees. The 56-69-year group was small, and its depth increase did not reach significance, likely because of low power. Because no samples from the day 14 peak response were available, repertoires could be characterized only after the peak T cell response. The whole spike protein was spanned by vaccine-associated CD4 TCRs, and dominant responses were seen in regions 160-218 and 743-854. Participants were mostly white British, with more females than males. The authors suggested clonal diversity may have been underestimated.

The sequencing used peripheral blood, collected on day 0 of AZD1222 vaccination. The sequence came from an adult in good health. The V and J segments used are TRBV12-3 or TRBV12-4 and TRBJ1-1, with no D gene named confidently. The CDR3 reads CASSTRAPGDAFF. The DNA sequence is as follows: TGTGCCAGCAGTACACGGGCCCCGGGAGACGCTTTCTTT.